This paragraph covers one T cell receptor beta chain sequence. Produced via immunoSEQ multiplex PCR; TCRdb's table is partial and in-frame only. The sample includes 110,000 to 150,000 clones, less than 90% seen only once; the top ten take around 10%. The data were taken from a study of control samples from healthy donors and cancer patients. V was pared by 5 bases and J by 6 bases, with 8 bases of the junction left unmatched. This CDR3 is 13 amino acids long. Germline V gene sequence: CDR1 SGHDT, CDR2 YYEEEE. This receptor was obtained from a woman between 25 and 40 years old in good health. The genes are TRBV5-6 and TRBJ2-7; TRBD1 aligns across 7 bases. Material: blood. The CDR3 nucleotides read TGTGCCAGCAGTCACACAGGGGTTTTCGAGCAGTACTTC. It yields the protein CASSHTGVFEQYF.